Sequencing of this TCR beta chain was carried out in a study of T-cell reconstitution after alpha-beta-depleted transplantation in children (dated by TCRdb to 2016 to 2018). Describing the broader study: T-cell immune reconstitution after TCRalphabeta/CD19-depleted allogeneic hematopoietic cell transplantation in children was quantitatively tracked in the study by means of TCR repertoire profiling.

With regard to this clonotype: This receptor's antigen is unknown. Per-base quality was not reported, and no clone a single base away is much larger than it.

The germline V gene provides CDR1 SGHRS and CDR2 YFSETQ. Trimming leaves V shorter by 0 bases and J shorter by 6 bases, with the junction holding 5 bases beyond the gene matches. Measured from the cysteine to the phenylalanine, the CDR3 is 15 residues long. The only DNA kept is the CDR3, 45 bases in frame from the first base. Summary of the overall study and its limitations: Over the following months the frequencies of hyperexpanded clones went down, and after one year T-cell counts and TCRbeta diversity were mostly credited to newly produced T cells. The apparently early recovery of alphabetaT-cell counts about two months after transplant reportedly depended on only several hundred rapidly expanded clones that came from non-depleted graft cells. In some patients, the high TCRbeta diversity seen at day 60 was put down to recipient T cells and intrathymic progenitors that had survived conditioning.

The sample's treatment or condition, from its label and the paper: allogeneic hematopoietic cell transplantation with graft depleted of TCRalphabeta T cells and CD19 B cells. Transplant recipients were children who received TCRalphabeta/CD19-depleted allogeneic hematopoietic cell grafts. The library was built by means of PCR. For sequencing, an Illumina HiSeq 2500 was employed. TCR library preparation used molecular barcoding, with unique molecular identifiers applied to normalize quantification of the TCRbeta repertoire. The public reads were run again by TCRdb, first through fastp at Q25 and then through MiXCR, and only productive beta chains were kept. Rows are combined by CDR3 protein, so each entry shows the most common genes and DNA. The sample profile shows about 240,000 distinct CDR3 sequences; more than 20% of them were found once. The ten top clones hold over 2.5% of the sample.

Specimen: PBMCs, collected before TCRalphabeta/CD19-depleted stem cell transplant. The rearranged chain carries TRBV5-1 and TRBJ1-2; TRBD1 agrees with 10 junctional bases. This sequence originates from a girl aged 2-10 years with Fanconi anemia, due to receive a stem cell transplant. The CDR3 corresponds to CASSLVDRGQNGYTF. The DNA is TGCGCCAGCAGCTTGGTTGACAGGGGGCAAAATGGCTACACCTTC.